Presented here are 31 T cell receptor beta chains from one specimen sequenced in a study of T cells in Graves' hyperthyroidism and ophthalmopathy. Amplification of TCR beta CDR3 regions used RNA as the template. First-round RT-PCR of the TCR CDR3 relied on the HTBI primer set. TCRdb reprocessed the multiplex PCR reads via MiXCR and lists one record per CDR3 protein. This sample has 300,000 to 400,000 distinct CDR3 sequences, with approximately 22% found just once. Sequencing was carried out using blood. The origin of the receptors is a woman aged 45-65 years with Graves' hyperthyroidism.

The V gene is TRBV2, the J gene TRBJ1-2; D is perhaps TRBD1 (5 bases). The CDR3 runs to 13 residues. Germline CDR1 SNHLY, CDR2 FYNNEI. The V and J ends lost 4 bases and 5 bases respectively, with 11 bases between them. This chain's CDR3 is CASSVQGAYGYTF. CDR3 bases: TGTGCCAGCAGTGTGCAGGGTGCATATGGCTACACCTTC.

Many counts were recorded for this clonotype. The rearrangement links TRBV9 to TRBJ2-3; 7 bases map to TRBD2. This CDR3 has 16 amino acids. Germline assignment: CDR1 SGDLS and CDR2 YYNGEE. V shed 0 bases and J 2 bases; nucleotides not matched to a gene: 6. For the CDR3, the DNA is TGTGCCAGCAGCGTAGATATAGCGGGCTACACAGATACGCAGTATTTT. Residues: CASSVDIAGYTDTQYF.

This chain uses TRBV11-2 with TRBJ2-1, with D perhaps TRBD1 (7 bases). The germline CDR1 and CDR2 sequences are SGHAT and FQNNGV. V lost 4 bases to trimming and J lost 7 bases, with 23 bases between them. The CDR3 contains 17 residues. DNA of the CDR3: TGTGCCAGCAGCTACAACCTAGTGGGGGCAGGGGGGAATGAGCAGTTCTTC. Translation gives CASSYNLVGAGGNEQFF.

This clonotype was counted between two and nine times. This sequence may be a read error, since a much larger clone differs from it by one base. V gene TRBV20-1 combines with J gene TRBJ2-7; 9 bases fit TRBD2. Trimming took 1 base from V and 2 from J; bases not matched to a gene: 12. The CDR3 sequence is 17 residues long. Germline V gene sequence: CDR1 DFQATT, CDR2 SNEGSKA (reference sequence). The CDR3 sequence: CSARGWASGAATYEQYF. The CDR3 DNA follows: TGCAGTGCTAGAGGTTGGGCTAGCGGGGCAGCAACCTACGAGCAGTACTTC.

This clonotype was counted many times. The chain carries TRBV28 and TRBJ1-1; D not resolved. Deletions cut 6 bases from V and 0 bases from J, with 11 bases between. Germline V gives CDR1 MDHEN, CDR2 SYDVKM. The CDR3 has 14 residues. Written as DNA, the CDR3 is TGTGCCAGCAGAGGTCCCCTCATGAACACTGAAGCTTTCTTT. Translating gives CASRGPLMNTEAFF.

A remark on this clonotype: A much larger clonotype is one base distant, so this may be a read error. This chain uses TRBV11-3 with TRBJ1-1, with a tentative D call TRBD1 (5 bases). Deletions cut 2 bases from V and 5 bases from J, with 15 bases between. Germline CDR1 reads SGHNT; CDR2 reads YENEEA. This CDR3 has 15 residues. The CDR3 nucleotides are TGTGCCAGCAGCTTAAATGGAGGGGTTCATACTGAAGCTTTCTTT. It translates to CASSLNGGVHTEAFF.

This clonotype was observed at least ten times. The chain combines TRBV5-6 with TRBJ2-3, with D possibly being TRBD1 (5 bases). V lost 3 bases and J 2 bases, leaving 16 bases between the germline ends. The CDR3 is 16 residues long. In germline, CDR1 is SGHDT, CDR2 YYEEEE. In nucleotides, the CDR3 is TGTGCCAGCAGCTCCTATCCGGCAGGGCCCACAGATACGCAGTATTTT. Translation: CASSSYPAGPTDTQYF.

This clonotype was observed a few times. Mismatch with germline at one junction end may stem from a read error. The J gene is TRBJ2-1, the V gene TRBV3-1; no firm D call. This CDR3 region has 11 residues. CDR1 LGHDT and CDR2 YNNKEL come from the germline V gene (reference sequence). CDR3 sequence reads: CASSYGPERFF. The CDR3 DNA follows: TGTGCCAGCAGTTACGGACCCGAGCGGTTCTTC.

In this sample, this clonotype turned up many times. V gene TRBV9 combines with J gene TRBJ2-3, with 12 bases aligning to TRBD2. V shed 2 bases and J 3 bases; nucleotides not matched to a gene: 4. Germline CDR1 reads SGDLS; CDR2 reads YYNGEE. The CDR3 runs to 16 residues. The CDR3 DNA sequence: TGTGCCAGCAGCGTCGGAGGGACTAGCGGGACAGATACGCAGTATTTT. It codes for CASSVGGTSGTDTQYF.

The V call is TRBV6-1, the J call TRBJ2-1; either TRBD1 or TRBD2 may supply D (6 bases each). The length of the CDR3 is 12 residues. Germline-derived CDR1 and CDR2 are MNHNS and SASEGT. V gave up 10 bases and J gave up 7 bases, with 14 bases separating them. The CDR3 is CATLRGGNEQFF. DNA for the CDR3: TGTGCCACTCTCAGGGGAGGTAATGAGCAGTTCTTC.

The chain employs TRBV12-3 or TRBV12-4 and TRBJ2-6, with a weak D call TRBD1 (6 bases). V lost 5 bases and J 4 bases, leaving 9 bases between the germline ends. The length of the CDR3 is 14 residues. CDR3: CASSNREGANVLTF. In nucleotides, the CDR3 is TGTGCCAGCAGTAACAGGGAGGGGGCCAACGTCCTGACTTTC.

A few counts support this clonotype. J is TRBJ2-7 and V is TRBV5-1; TRBD2 matches 10 bases. CDR1 SGHRS and CDR2 YFSETQ come from the germline V gene. Trimming removed 4 bases from V and 2 bases from J; junction bases left unmatched: 9. The CDR3 loop spans 16 amino acids. Written as DNA, the CDR3 is TGCGCCAGCAGCACCGATAGCGGGGGGCTCCCCTACGAGCAGTACTTC. This encodes CASSTDSGGLPYEQYF. The whole variable domain, filled in from reference TRBV5-1 and TRBJ2-7, reads KAGVTQTPRYLIKTRGQQVTLSCSPISGHRSVSWYQQTPGQGLQFLFEYFSETQRNKGNFPGRFSGRQFSNSRSEMNVSTLELGDSALYLCASSTDSGGLPYEQYFGPGTRLTVT.

The chain uses TRBV6-4 and TRBJ1-1; no definite D call. V shed 9 bases and J shed 3 bases, with 11 bases lying between them. The germline V gene has CDR1 MRHNA and CDR2 SNTAGT. This CDR3 is built from 12 residues. This chain's CDR3 is CASRTSYTEAFF. In nucleotides, the CDR3 is TGTGCCAGTCGCACCTCTTACACTGAAGCTTTCTTT.

This clonotype occurred a few times. The gene calls are TRBV20-1 and TRBJ1-3, with TRBD1 matching 9 bases. V shed 6 bases, J shed 1 base, and the junction held 4 bases outside the gene matches. The germline V gene has CDR1 DFQATT and CDR2 SNEGSKA (reference sequence). CDR3 size: 14 residues. The CDR3 DNA is TGCAGTGCCTGGGGGACAGGGTCTGGAAACACCATATATTTT. This codes for CSAWGTGSGNTIYF.

At least ten counts were recorded for this clonotype. V gene TRBV3-1 combines with J gene TRBJ1-5, with TRBD1 matching over 9 bases. V lost 2 bases and J lost 6; bases outside the gene matches: 8. Germline V gene lookup returns CDR1 LGHDT and CDR2 YNNKEL (reference sequence). CDR3 length equals 16 residues. Here the CDR3 reads CASSQQTGTGFQPQHF. DNA for the CDR3: TGTGCCAGCAGCCAACAAACCGGGACAGGGTTTCAGCCCCAGCATTTT.

This clonotype occurred a few times. CDR3 loop: CASSYRGQTQYF. The CDR3 DNA reads as TGTGCCAGCAGTTACAGGGGTCAGACCCAGTACTTC. The chain couples TRBV28 to TRBJ2-5; 7 bases agree with TRBD1. Losses at the gene ends were 4 bases for V and 6 bases for J; bases not matched to a gene: 2. In germline, CDR1 is MDHEN, CDR2 SYDVKM. This CDR3 contains 12 residues.

This clonotype has ten or more counts. The rearrangement links TRBV6-1 to TRBJ2-3, with D perhaps being TRBD1 or TRBD2 (5 bases each). The CDR3 length is 13 residues. Trimming pared 1 base from V and 7 bases from J, leaving 9 bases between. The germline V gene has CDR1 MNHNS and CDR2 SASEGT. This chain's CDR3 is CASSEGQGHTQYF. The CDR3 DNA follows: TGTGCCAGCAGTGAAGGCCAGGGACATACGCAGTATTTT.

This clonotype was observed a handful of times. This chain joins TRBV16 and TRBJ1-1; D unclear. The CDR3 has 14 amino acids. Looked up from germline, CDR1 is KGHSY and CDR2 is FQNENV. V shed 2 bases and J shed 0 bases, with 7 bases lying between them. CDR3 nucleotide sequence: TGTGCCAGCAGCCAAGGGGAAATGAACACTGAAGCTTTCTTT. It is translated as CASSQGEMNTEAFF.

This clonotype was detected ten times or more. The rearrangement joins TRBV29-1 to TRBJ2-7; perhaps TRBD2 as D (6 bases). V was pared by 5 bases and J by 5 bases, with 19 bases between. The CDR3 runs to 14 residues. The germline gives CDR1 SQVTM, CDR2 ANQGSEA. In DNA form, the CDR3 reads TGCAGCGTTAAACAGGTCGTCACGGGGGACGAGCAGTACTTC. Translated, it gives CSVKQVVTGDEQYF.

A few counts support this clonotype. The junction and the germline gene differ at one end; a read error may be behind it. The chain links TRBV30 to TRBJ1-5; 12 bases align to TRBD1. CDR1 and CDR2 from the germline V gene are GTSNPN and SVGIG (reference sequence). CDR3 length: 15 residues. The CDR3 DNA is TGTGCCTGGAGTCGGGACAGGGGGCGTAATCAGCCTCAGCATTTT. This gives the protein CAWSRDRGRNQPQHF.

This clonotype was picked up one time. The V and J genes are TRBV10-3 and TRBJ1-4; 8 bases match TRBD1. CDR1 and CDR2 from the germline V gene are ENHRY and SYGVKD. Losses at the gene ends were 4 bases for V and 2 bases for J; bases not matched to a gene: 3. This CDR3 has 15 residues. CDR3 DNA sequence: TGTGCCATCAGTGTGGACAGGGCCACTAATGAAAAACTGTTTTTT. Translating it yields CAISVDRATNEKLFF.

This clonotype showed up just a few times. The chain carries TRBV5-1 and TRBJ1-2; 8 bases line up with TRBD1. V shed 4 bases, J shed 6 bases, and the junction held 8 bases outside the gene matches. This CDR3 region has 14 residues. CDR1 is SGHRS and CDR2 is YFSETQ in the germline V gene. The CDR3 spells CASSVGQGIDGYTF. The CDR3 nucleotides read TGCGCCAGCAGCGTCGGACAGGGCATTGATGGCTACACCTTC.

This clonotype was observed a few times. This rearrangement joins TRBV6-1 to TRBJ2-1, with D possibly being TRBD1 (5 bases). V was shortened by 5 bases and J by 7 bases, with 15 bases between the two germline ends. The germline V gene encodes CDR1 MNHNS and CDR2 SASEGT. The CDR3 has 14 amino acids. DNA of the CDR3: TGTGCCAGCAGTAGATCCAGGGCTCTGAATGAGCAGTTCTTC. It yields the protein CASSRSRALNEQFF.

This clonotype was recorded many times. The chain uses TRBV6-6 and TRBJ1-2, with a weak D call TRBD1 (5 bases). The CDR3 is 13 residues long. V lost 2 bases, J lost 7 bases, and 11 bases lay in between. CDR1 MNHNY and CDR2 SVGAGI come from the germline V gene (reference sequence). The CDR3 coding sequence is TGTGCCAGCAGTTACGCTCAGGGTGCTGGCTACACCTTC. Protein sequence: CASSYAQGAGYTF.

This clonotype was seen repeatedly, ten times or more. The V gene is TRBV29-1, the J gene TRBJ2-2, with 12 positions matching TRBD1. V lost 5 bases, J lost 7 bases, and 5 bases stayed unmatched. CDR3 length: 14 amino acids. The germline gives CDR1 SQVTM, CDR2 ANQGSEA. The CDR3 sequence is CSVLGQGASGELFF. The CDR3 DNA reads as TGCAGCGTTTTGGGACAGGGGGCAAGCGGGGAGCTGTTTTTT.

This clonotype was seen only a few times. DNA for the CDR3: TGTGCCAGCAGCGTTCAAGCAGATACGCAGTATTTT. Its protein product is CASSVQADTQYF. The chain employs TRBV9 and TRBJ2-3; no definite D call. The CDR3 length is 12 residues. V lost 2 bases and J 4 bases, leaving 5 bases between the germline ends. Germline V gives CDR1 SGDLS, CDR2 YYNGEE.

This clonotype was seen at least ten times. The chain carries TRBV2 and TRBJ2-3; D call uncertain. This CDR3 spans 11 amino acids. Trimming took 4 bases from V and 5 from J, leaving 4 bases between them. Germline V CDR1 and CDR2: SNHLY, FYNNEI. CDR3 nucleotide sequence: TGTGCCAGCAGTGCTTTAGATACGCAGTATTTT. Translation gives CASSALDTQYF.

This clonotype came up a few times. The chain recombines TRBV20-1 with TRBJ1-4; D is unclear. CDR3 length equals 12 residues. V shed 7 bases and J shed 0 bases, with 6 bases lying between them. CDR1 and CDR2 (germline): DFQATT, SNEGSKA (reference sequence). DNA of the CDR3: TGCAGTGTGGGGACAACTAATGAAAAACTGTTTTTT. This translates into CSVGTTNEKLFF.

The table lists this clonotype with many counts. V and J are TRBV18 and TRBJ2-7, with TRBD1 matching 7 bases. Germline values: CDR1 KGHSH, CDR2 LQKENI. Trimming removed 6 bases from V and 3 bases from J; junction bases left unmatched: 5. This CDR3 has 13 amino acids. CDR3 coding DNA: TGTGCCAGCTCCCCGGGACAGAACTACGAGCAGTACTTC. Translated: CASSPGQNYEQYF.

This clonotype was seen ten or more times. The chain couples TRBV20-1 to TRBJ2-7, with unresolved D. Trimming removed 0 bases from V and 3 bases from J, with 6 bases in between. Germline-derived CDR1 and CDR2 are DFQATT and SNEGSKA (reference sequence). The CDR3 has 12 amino acids. The CDR3 DNA reads TGCAGTGCTAGAGAGGGTTTCTACGAGCAGTACTTC. Its translation: CSAREGFYEQYF.

At least ten counts were recorded for this clonotype. The V gene is TRBV7-8, the J gene TRBJ2-7; TRBD1 agrees at 8 bases. CDR3 length: 15 residues. Trimming cost V 5 bases and J 0 bases; bases outside gene matches: 6. Germline CDR1 and CDR2: SGHVS and FQNEAQ. The CDR3 sequence: CASSNRQGSSYEQYF. CDR3 in DNA: TGTGCCAGCAGCAACCGACAGGGGAGCTCCTACGAGCAGTACTTC.